The next 6 T cell receptor beta chains were all read from a single sample in a study of cytomegalovirus exposure and HLA in healthy donors (dated by TCRdb to about 2017). The method behind the library was the immunoSEQ multiplex PCR assay. A mixture of 60 forward primers for TCR Vbeta segments and 13 reverse primers for TCR Jbeta segments was used in the multiplex PCR. TCRdb retrieved this table from immuneACCESS and kept in-frame rearrangements only. Not all clones are present; in checked studies, unresolved V genes account for under half, and no reason is known for the remainder. The sample profile shows about 180,000 clones; about 77% of them were found once. Together, the top ten hold about 2.5% of the sample. The sample consisted of PBMCs. These receptors all stem from a woman in her twenties or thirties in good health and CMV-seropositive.

The chain links TRBV10-3 to TRBJ2-3; 10 bases line up with TRBD2. The V and J ends lost 2 bases and 5 bases, in that order; junction bases with no gene match: 10. This CDR3 comprises 17 residues. The germline V gene encodes CDR1 ENHRY and CDR2 SYGVKD. This CDR3 is CAISEPGGRLAGDTQYF. The DNA for the CDR3 is TGTGCCATCAGTGAGCCAGGGGGGCGACTAGCGGGAGATACGCAGTATTTT.

V and J are TRBV6-6 and TRBJ2-2, with a possible D match to TRBD2 (6 bases). Germline V gene lookup returns CDR1 MNHNY and CDR2 SVGAGI (reference sequence). This CDR3 is 13 amino acids long. Trimming stripped 4 bases from V and 8 bases from J, with 11 bases between. DNA for the CDR3: TGTGCCAGCAGTTCGCGGGGAAGGGGGGAGCTGTTTTTT. Translation: CASSSRGRGELFF.

The rearrangement links TRBV19 to TRBJ1-5, with D hard to call. The CDR3 is 13 amino acids. Trimming left V 1 base short and J 12 bases short, with 13 bases between. Germline values: CDR1 LNHDA, CDR2 SQIVND (reference sequence). The CDR3 spells CASSIGSSGDQHF. The CDR3 nucleotides read TGTGCCAGTAGTATAGGCAGTAGCGGAGACCAGCATTTT. Supplemented by reference TRBV19 and TRBJ1-5, the full variable domain reads DGGITQSPKYLFRKEGQNVTLSCEQNLNHDAMYWYRQDPGQGLRLIYYSQIVNDFQKGDIAEGYSVSREKKESFPLTVTSAQKNPTAFYLCASSIGSSGDQHFGDGTRLSIL.

This CDR3 is CASSPRSYQETQYF. CDR3 nucleotide sequence: TGTGCCAGCAGTCCCCGGTCGTACCAAGAGACCCAGTACTTC. The chain is built from TRBV2 and TRBJ2-5; D unclear. The V end lost 5 bases, the J end lost 0 bases, and 10 bases lay between the germline ends. The CDR3 extends over 14 amino acids. CDR1 and CDR2 from the germline V gene are SNHLY and FYNNEI.

The chain recombines TRBV5-1 with TRBJ1-1; 7 positions agree with TRBD1. The V gene end was trimmed by 4 bases and the J gene end by 0 bases; junction bases not matched to a gene: 6. This CDR3 spans 15 amino acids. Germline V lookup: CDR1 SGHRS, CDR2 YFSETQ. The CDR3 bases are TGCGCCAGCAGCCCTCGACAGGGAATGAACACTGAAGCTTTCTTT. This gives the protein CASSPRQGMNTEAFF. Looking up the rest from reference TRBV5-1 and TRBJ1-1 gives the full variable domain: KAGVTQTPRYLIKTRGQQVTLSCSPISGHRSVSWYQQTPGQGLQFLFEYFSETQRNKGNFPGRFSGRQFSNSRSEMNVSTLELGDSALYLCASSPRQGMNTEAFFGQGTRLTVV.

V is TRBV6-5 and J is TRBJ2-3; TRBD2 matches 9 bases. V lost 5 bases and J lost 4; bases outside the gene matches: 7. The germline CDR1 and CDR2 sequences are MNHEY and SVGAGI. This CDR3 comprises 15 residues. The CDR3 DNA follows: TGTGCCAGCAGTCGGGCGGGGGGGAGCGCAGATACGCAGTATTTT. The encoded protein is CASSRAGGSADTQYF.